Listed below are T cell receptor beta chains from one sample, sequenced in a study of blood T cell repertoires in COVID-19. The data were produced by immunoSEQ multiplex PCR, yet TCRdb's version contains in-frame clones alone and is incomplete. The sample records 400,000 to 450,000 clones, 85% to 90% being singletons. The sequenced sample consisted of PBMCs or T cells enriched from blood (not recorded which). The receptors were gathered from a man younger than 40 who had recovered from COVID-19. Both conserved end residues are part of each CDR3. The order of the fields is J gene, V gene, clone size, D gene, CDR3 DNA, CDR3 protein. A D gene is named only where the DNA matches it firmly. Size tells how often a clone was seen (once, few, many) or the class of an expanded clone, and some rows leave it out.

J gene: TRBJ2-2
V gene: TRBV7-9
clone size: few
D gene: TRBD1
CDR3 DNA: TGTGCCAGCAGCCAGGGGGCCGGGGAGCTGTTTTTT
CDR3 protein: CASSQGAGELFF

J gene: TRBJ2-1
V gene: TRBV5-6
clone size: -
D gene: TRBD2
CDR3 DNA: TGTGCCAGCAGCTCGGGTGTGAGTGGCGGGAGGTGGGTTGAGCAGTTCTTC
CDR3 protein: CASSSGVSGGRWVEQFF

J gene: TRBJ1-1
V gene: TRBV10-3
clone size: -
D gene: TRBD1
CDR3 DNA: TGTGCCATCAGTGAGTCGATGGACAGGGTGGAAGCTTTCTTT
CDR3 protein: CAISESMDRVEAFF

J gene: TRBJ1-5
V gene: TRBV10-3
clone size: once
D gene: TRBD1
CDR3 DNA: TGTGCCATCACCGGGACAGAGAAGGGAACCCAGCATTTT
CDR3 protein: CAITGTEKGTQHF

J gene: TRBJ2-1
V gene: TRBV3-1/TRBV3-2
clone size: -
D gene: -
CDR3 DNA: TGTGCCAGCAGCTATGGGACTTTCAATGAGCAGTTCTTC
CDR3 protein: CASSYGTFNEQFF

J gene: TRBJ1-1
V gene: TRBV5-1
clone size: -
D gene: -
CDR3 DNA: TGCGCCAGCAGCTTGGCCGGAGGGCAGCGGAACACTGAAGCTTTCTTT
CDR3 protein: CASSLAGGQRNTEAFF

J gene: TRBJ2-1
V gene: TRBV5-1
clone size: -
D gene: TRBD2
CDR3 DNA: TGCGCCAGCAGCCGCCAGCGGGAGAGGTACAATGAGCAGTTCTTC
CDR3 protein: CASSRQRERYNEQFF

J gene: TRBJ2-3
V gene: TRBV12-3/TRBV12-4
clone size: once
D gene: TRBD2
CDR3 DNA: TGTGCCAGCATGACGGGAGGGCCAGATACGCAGTATTTT
CDR3 protein: CASMTGGPDTQYF

J gene: TRBJ2-2
V gene: TRBV12-5
clone size: -
D gene: TRBD2
CDR3 DNA: TGTGCTAGTGGTTTGGGTAGACTAGCGGAGAACACCGGGGAGCTGTTTTTT
CDR3 protein: CASGLGRLAENTGELFF

J gene: TRBJ2-7
V gene: TRBV13
clone size: -
D gene: -
CDR3 DNA: TGTGCCAGCAGCTTAGTGGCGGTACGCTCCTACGAGCAGTACTTC
CDR3 protein: CASSLVAVRSYEQYF

J gene: TRBJ2-3
V gene: TRBV7-9
clone size: -
D gene: TRBD1
CDR3 DNA: TGTGCCAGCAGCATAGGGACAGCCACAGATACGCAGTATTTT
CDR3 protein: CASSIGTATDTQYF

J gene: TRBJ1-1
V gene: TRBV6-5
clone size: -
D gene: -
CDR3 DNA: TGTGCCAGCACCCTTGACAGAGGCGGCACTGAAGCTTTCTTT
CDR3 protein: CASTLDRGGTEAFF

J gene: TRBJ2-1
V gene: TRBV6-1
clone size: few
D gene: TRBD2
CDR3 DNA: TGTGCCAGCAGTGCCAACGGACTAGCCACCCTCTACAATGAGCAGTTCTTC
CDR3 protein: CASSANGLATLYNEQFF

J gene: TRBJ2-5
V gene: TRBV7-9
clone size: -
D gene: TRBD2
CDR3 DNA: TGTGCCAGCAGCTCCAACGGGGGGAAGGAAGAGACCCAGTACTTC
CDR3 protein: CASSSNGGKEETQYF

J gene: TRBJ1-1
V gene: TRBV30
clone size: -
D gene: -
CDR3 DNA: TGTGCCTGGACCTACTCCTTGTCCATAAACACTGAAGCTTTCTTT
CDR3 protein: CAWTYSLSINTEAFF

J gene: TRBJ2-1
V gene: TRBV7-9
clone size: -
D gene: -
CDR3 DNA: TGTGCCAGCAGCGATGCGATAGGAGAGGTTGAGCAGTTCTTC
CDR3 protein: CASSDAIGEVEQFF

J gene: TRBJ2-7
V gene: TRBV7-8
clone size: -
D gene: TRBD1
CDR3 DNA: TGTGCCAGCAGCAACCACGCAGGGGGCGAGCAGTACTTC
CDR3 protein: CASSNHAGGEQYF

J gene: TRBJ1-3
V gene: TRBV24-1
clone size: -
D gene: -
CDR3 DNA: TGTGCCACCAGTGACGACAACTCTGGAAACACCATATATTTT
CDR3 protein: CATSDDNSGNTIYF

J gene: TRBJ2-7
V gene: TRBV7-8
clone size: -
D gene: -
CDR3 DNA: TGTGCCAGCAGCGTAAAGGGACAAACCTACGAGCAGTACTTC
CDR3 protein: CASSVKGQTYEQYF

J gene: TRBJ1-1
V gene: TRBV3-1/TRBV3-2
clone size: once
D gene: TRBD1
CDR3 DNA: TGTGCCAGCAGCCCCGGACAGGGACGGGCTGAAGCTTTCTTT
CDR3 protein: CASSPGQGRAEAFF

J gene: TRBJ2-7
V gene: TRBV4-1
clone size: -
D gene: TRBD1
CDR3 DNA: TGCGCCAGCAGCCAAGAGTGGCAGGGGGCGACCTACGAGCAGTACTTC
CDR3 protein: CASSQEWQGATYEQYF

J gene: TRBJ2-1
V gene: TRBV7-9
clone size: -
D gene: TRBD2
CDR3 DNA: TGTGCCAGCAGAAGGATAGCGGGAGATGAGCAGTTCTTC
CDR3 protein: CASRRIAGDEQFF

J gene: TRBJ1-1
V gene: TRBV19
clone size: -
D gene: TRBD1
CDR3 DNA: TGTGCCAGTAGTTTACAGGGGGCTGTTACTGAAGCTTTCTTT
CDR3 protein: CASSLQGAVTEAFF

J gene: TRBJ2-1
V gene: TRBV28
clone size: -
D gene: TRBD2
CDR3 DNA: TGTGCCAGCAGTCCCCGTGCGGCGGGAGTGGGCTATGAGCAGTTCTTC
CDR3 protein: CASSPRAAGVGYEQFF

J gene: TRBJ2-2
V gene: TRBV5-1
clone size: -
D gene: TRBD2
CDR3 DNA: TGCGCCAGCAGCTCCCGACTAGCGGGAGAGACCGGGGAGCTGTTTTTT
CDR3 protein: CASSSRLAGETGELFF

J gene: TRBJ2-5
V gene: TRBV5-6
clone size: -
D gene: -
CDR3 DNA: TGTGCCAGCAGGACACTAGAGGTCGGGACCCAGTACTTC
CDR3 protein: CASRTLEVGTQYF

J gene: TRBJ2-7
V gene: TRBV27
clone size: -
D gene: TRBD2
CDR3 DNA: TGTGCCAGCAGTTTATTCCCGGGACTAGCGGGAGCGGACTACGAGCAGTACTTC
CDR3 protein: CASSLFPGLAGADYEQYF

J gene: TRBJ2-3
V gene: TRBV30
clone size: -
D gene: -
CDR3 DNA: TGTGCCTGGAGTGTCTACCACGATACGCAGTATTTT
CDR3 protein: CAWSVYHDTQYF

J gene: TRBJ2-3
V gene: TRBV7-6
clone size: -
D gene: TRBD2
CDR3 DNA: TGTGCCAGCAGCTTAGCGGGAGGGGTGACAGATACGCAGTATTTT
CDR3 protein: CASSLAGGVTDTQYF

J gene: TRBJ2-7
V gene: TRBV6-5
clone size: -
D gene: -
CDR3 DNA: TGTGCCAGCAGTTTGGGGGGCGAGCAGTACTTC
CDR3 protein: CASSLGGEQYF

J gene: TRBJ1-6
V gene: TRBV7-9
clone size: -
D gene: TRBD1
CDR3 DNA: TGTGCCAGCAGCTTAGGAGGGACAGGGAGTTCACCCCTCCACTTT
CDR3 protein: CASSLGGTGSSPLHF

J gene: TRBJ1-1
V gene: TRBV28
clone size: -
D gene: -
CDR3 DNA: TGTGCCAGCAGTTTGCCACCGGGAAACACTGAAGCTTTCTTT
CDR3 protein: CASSLPPGNTEAFF

J gene: TRBJ2-2
V gene: TRBV10-3
clone size: few
D gene: -
CDR3 DNA: TGTGCCGTGGGACTCGGGGACGGGGAGCTGTTTTTT
CDR3 protein: CAVGLGDGELFF

J gene: TRBJ2-1
V gene: TRBV7-9
clone size: -
D gene: -
CDR3 DNA: TGTGCCAGCAGCTTAACAGGGACCTTGTCCTACAATGAGCAGTTCTTC
CDR3 protein: CASSLTGTLSYNEQFF

J gene: TRBJ2-5
V gene: TRBV7-8
clone size: -
D gene: TRBD2
CDR3 DNA: TGTGCCAGCAGCTTAGGGCTAGCGGGAGGAAGGCAAGAGACCCAGTACTTC
CDR3 protein: CASSLGLAGGRQETQYF

J gene: TRBJ1-6
V gene: TRBV28
clone size: -
D gene: TRBD1
CDR3 DNA: TGTGCCAGCAGAGGACAGGGGGGATATAATTCACCCCTCCACTTT
CDR3 protein: CASRGQGGYNSPLHF